The 7 T cell receptor beta chains below were found in one sample sequenced in a study of T-cell reconstitution after alpha-beta-depleted transplantation in children. Researchers prepared the TCRbeta library using unique molecular identifiers, the study reports. TCRdb re-called the PCR reads through MiXCR, storing one row per CDR3 protein. The sample shows a few hundred thousand distinct CDR3 sequences, under 15% of them seen only once. The source material was PBMCs, mostly from graft donor cells, sampled 360 days after TCRalphabeta/CD19-depleted stem cell transplant. All receptors come from a male patient between 5 and 17 years old who had a stem cell transplant for acute myeloid leukemia, so the T cells may come from the graft donor.

A few counts support this clonotype. This chain connects TRBV28 to TRBJ2-7, with D perhaps matching TRBD2 (6 bases). This CDR3 has 15 residues. Looked up from germline, CDR1 is MDHEN and CDR2 is SYDVKM. Trimming removed 9 bases from V and 2 bases from J, with 20 bases in between. The CDR3, as DNA: TGTGCCAGTAGTAGTGCGGCGGGGCTCCCCTACGAGCAGTACTTC. Its translation: CASSSAAGLPYEQYF.

This clonotype was picked up a small number of times. The chain combines TRBV7-9 with TRBJ2-2; TRBD1 matches 9 bases. Germline CDR1 is SEHNR and CDR2 is FQNEAQ (reference sequence). The CDR3 is 15 residues long. V shed 4 bases, J shed 6 bases, and the junction held 6 bases outside the gene matches. DNA of the CDR3: TGTGCCAGCAGCTCGGGACAGGGCATCGCCGGGGAGCTGTTTTTT. Amino acid sequence: CASSSGQGIAGELFF.

The V call is TRBV29-1, the J call TRBJ2-3; D uncertain. With 7 bases removed from V and 3 bases from J, the gap between germline ends came to 11 bases. CDR3 length: 12 amino acids. CDR1 is SQVTM, CDR2 ANQGSEA, per germline. This CDR3 reads CSGFWITDTQYF. The CDR3 DNA reads as TGCAGCGGCTTTTGGATAACAGATACGCAGTATTTT.

This clonotype was observed a handful of times. The chain employs TRBV7-9 and TRBJ1-1; no clear D. Germline values: CDR1 SEHNR, CDR2 FQNEAQ (reference sequence). The CDR3 runs to 14 residues. V lost 5 bases and J lost 5, with 15 bases in between. CDR3 nucleotides: TGTGCCAGCAGCCAAAGGTTTGATAGTACTGAAGCTTTCTTT. Amino acids: CASSQRFDSTEAFF.

This clonotype showed up many times. The genes are TRBV6-2 or TRBV6-3 and TRBJ2-7; 7 bases are shared with TRBD2. CDR1 is MNHEY, CDR2 SVGEGT, per germline. J lost 2 bases, V lost 6 bases, and 4 bases had no gene match. This CDR3 comprises 13 residues. CDR3 nucleotides: TGTGCCAGCAGCCGGGCGGGGGCCTACGAGCAGTACTTC. The encoded protein is CASSRAGAYEQYF.

The chain recombines TRBV25-1 with TRBJ1-1; TRBD1 agrees at 9 bases. From germline, CDR1 is MGHDK and CDR2 SYGVNS. V was pared by 1 base and J by 1 base, with 10 bases of the junction left unmatched. The CDR3 contains 18 residues. CDR3 loop: CASSEWGQGLAQNTEAFF. CDR3 DNA sequence: TGTGCCAGCAGTGAATGGGGACAGGGTTTAGCCCAGAACACTGAAGCTTTCTTT.

This chain's CDR3 is CASSLTGGNRAEAFF. The CDR3 DNA reads TGTGCCAGCAGTTTGACAGGGGGCAATAGAGCTGAAGCTTTCTTT. The chain combines TRBV12-3 or TRBV12-4 with TRBJ1-1; 10 nucleotides align to TRBD1. V was clipped by 3 bases and J by 6 bases; unmatched bases: 7. The CDR3 consists of 15 residues.